One and the same sample provided the 10 T cell receptor beta chains below, sequenced in a study of identical twins. MiXCR was run by TCRdb on the 5' RACE reads, yielding one entry per CDR3 protein. Counted here are about 700,000 distinct CDR3 sequences, over 8.5% occurring once; the ten biggest clones make up approximately 0.96%. The same data also went into a second study, on yellow fever vaccine responses in identical twins.

The sequenced sample was PBMCs. These receptors came from a woman aged 18-30 years in good health.

This clonotype was picked up a small number of times. The CDR3, as DNA: TGTGCCAGCAGCTTGGCTAGCGGGAAGCAAGAGACCCAGTACTTC. As protein: CASSLASGKQETQYF. The chain is built from TRBV5-8 and TRBJ2-5; TRBD2 aligns across 9 bases. Germline CDR1 is SGHTS and CDR2 is YDEGEE. This CDR3 spans 15 amino acids. The V segment lost 0 bases and the J segment 2 bases; nucleotides outside the gene matches: 2.

V usage is TRBV6-2 or TRBV6-3 and J usage is TRBJ2-3; 9 nucleotides match TRBD1. After removal of 2 bases from V and 4 bases from J, the junction contained 10 bases not matched to a gene. The CDR3 has 17 residues. Looked up from germline, CDR1 is MNHEY and CDR2 is SVGEGT. The CDR3 spells CASSYGSGQGPSDTQYF. The CDR3 nucleotides are TGTGCCAGCAGTTACGGTTCAGGACAGGGGCCATCAGATACGCAGTATTTT.

This clonotype appeared many times. This chain uses TRBV4-2 with TRBJ2-7, with 8 bases identical to TRBD1. Germline loops: CDR1 LGHNA, CDR2 YNFKEQ. The V gene end was trimmed by 4 bases and the J gene end by 4 bases; junction bases not matched to a gene: 3. This CDR3 is built from 13 residues. In nucleotides, the CDR3 is TGTGCCAGCAGCCGACAGGGGACTTACGAGCAGTACTTC. Translated: CASSRQGTYEQYF.

This chain connects TRBV5-6 to TRBJ1-2; D remains ambiguous. V lost 5 bases, J lost 6 bases, and 14 bases lay in between. The germline CDR1 and CDR2 sequences are SGHDT and YYEEEE. The CDR3 sequence is 13 residues long. For the CDR3, the DNA is TGTGCCAGCAGTGCCCGGAGCTATAATGGCTACACCTTC. Translation: CASSARSYNGYTF.

The chain employs TRBV9 and TRBJ2-2; no definite D call. The germline CDR1 and CDR2 sequences are SGDLS and YYNGEE. The V and J ends lost 0 bases and 7 bases respectively, with 4 bases between them. This CDR3 is built from 12 residues. The DNA for the CDR3 is TGTGCCAGCAGCGTAGCATTCGGGGAGCTGTTTTTT. The encoded protein is CASSVAFGELFF.

The rearrangement links TRBV20-1 to TRBJ2-5; TRBD2 might be the D (6 bases). CDR3 size: 14 residues. Per the germline V gene, CDR1 is DFQATT and CDR2 is SNEGSKA (reference sequence). V was trimmed by 1 base and J by 2 bases, leaving 11 bases between them. The CDR3 coding sequence is TGCAGTGCTAGAGCAGTCGGGGGACAAGAGACCCAGTACTTC. This codes for CSARAVGGQETQYF.

The J gene is TRBJ2-7, the V gene TRBV20-1; D is perhaps TRBD1 or TRBD2 (6 bases each). The CDR3 runs to 14 residues. Germline values: CDR1 DFQATT, CDR2 SNEGSKA (reference sequence). The ends were cut back, 5 bases at V and 6 bases at J, with 20 bases in the middle. CDR3 nucleotide sequence: TGCAGTGCTCCGGTTCGGGGGCATGGGAGCGAGCAGTACTTC. Residues: CSAPVRGHGSEQYF.

V usage is TRBV19 and J usage is TRBJ2-1; tentatively, D is TRBD2 (6 bases). V shed 3 bases and J shed 7 bases, with 19 bases lying between them. Germline-derived CDR1 and CDR2 are LNHDA and SQIVND (reference sequence). The length of the CDR3 is 16 residues. CDR3: CASSILSLGGQNEQFF. As DNA, the CDR3 is TGTGCCAGTAGTATCTTATCTCTCGGGGGTCAGAATGAGCAGTTCTTC.

In its sample, this clonotype was seen a few times. V usage is TRBV10-3 and J usage is TRBJ2-1; 11 nucleotides align to TRBD1. The germline V gene encodes CDR1 ENHRY and CDR2 SYGVKD. The CDR3 runs 13 residues. The V segment lost 9 bases and the J segment 10 bases; nucleotides outside the gene matches: 8. DNA for the CDR3: TGTGCCATAACCGGGACAGGGGGTGGGGAGCAGTTCTTC. It encodes CAITGTGGGEQFF.

This clonotype was observed a few times. The V call is TRBV2, the J call TRBJ2-3, with TRBD2 identical over 11 bases. This CDR3 contains 15 residues. From germline, CDR1 is SNHLY and CDR2 FYNNEI. The trim removed 4 bases at V and 1 base at J, leaving 1 base unmatched. CDR3 DNA: TGTGCCAGCAGTGGTAGCGGGGGGGGCACAGATACGCAGTATTTT. Amino acid sequence: CASSGSGGGTDTQYF.